These 20 T cell receptor beta chains were sequenced from one sample in a study of T cells in Graves' hyperthyroidism and ophthalmopathy. Amplification of TCR beta CDR3 regions used RNA as the template. When the TCR CDR3 underwent first-round RT-PCR, the HTBI primer set was used. From the multiplex PCR reads, TCRdb called clonotypes with MiXCR, one entry per CDR3 protein. In the table there are 370,000 or so distinct CDR3 sequences, 15% to 19% of which are singletons. Sequenced sample: blood. The receptor set was obtained from a woman younger than 35 with Graves' hyperthyroidism that later progressed to Graves' ophthalmopathy.

This clonotype has at least ten counts. CDR3 nucleotides: TGTGCCAGCACCGGGACTAGCGGCGATGAGCAGTTCTTC. Translation: CASTGTSGDEQFF. This chain links TRBV7-9 with TRBJ2-1, with 11 positions matching TRBD2. The V and J ends lost 7 bases and 8 bases, in that order; junction bases with no gene match: 4. Germline V gives CDR1 SEHNR, CDR2 FQNEAQ (reference sequence). The CDR3 runs to 13 residues.

Ten or more counts support this clonotype. The chain uses TRBV6-5 and TRBJ2-2; D uncertain. There are 13 residues in the CDR3. V lost 0 bases and J 5 bases, leaving 4 bases between the germline ends. Germline CDR1 is MNHEY and CDR2 is SVGAGI. The CDR3 here is CASSYSLTGELFF. The CDR3 DNA sequence: TGTGCCAGCAGTTACTCTCTAACCGGGGAGCTGTTTTTT.

This clonotype was detected many times. J is TRBJ2-4 and V is TRBV6-2 or TRBV6-3; 7 nucleotides match TRBD1. The length of the CDR3 is 12 residues. Trimming at V came to 6 bases and at J to 11 bases, leaving 7 bases not matched to a gene. Germline V gene lookup returns CDR1 MNHEY and CDR2 SVGEGT. In nucleotides, the CDR3 is TGTGCCAGCAGAGATCCAACAGGGGTTCAGTACTTC. Translating it yields CASRDPTGVQYF.

J is TRBJ2-1 and V is TRBV7-2; 9 nucleotides agree with TRBD2. CDR3 length: 15 amino acids. Looked up from germline, CDR1 is SGHTA and CDR2 is FQGNSA. The V gene end was trimmed by 5 bases and the J gene end by 2 bases; junction bases not matched to a gene: 4. The CDR3 coding sequence is TGTGCCAGCAGCCCCCAGCGGGGGGCCTACAATGAGCAGTTCTTC. Translated, it gives CASSPQRGAYNEQFF.

The chain has TRBV5-1 and TRBJ2-3, with 9 bases aligning to TRBD2. V shed 4 bases, J shed 3 bases, and the junction held 3 bases outside the gene matches. CDR3 size: 14 residues. Germline V gives CDR1 SGHRS, CDR2 YFSETQ. The CDR3 DNA is TGCGCCAGCAGCCGACTAGCGGCTACAGATACGCAGTATTTT. Protein: CASSRLAATDTQYF. Filled out from reference TRBV5-1 and TRBJ2-3, the complete variable domain reads KAGVTQTPRYLIKTRGQQVTLSCSPISGHRSVSWYQQTPGQGLQFLFEYFSETQRNKGNFPGRFSGRQFSNSRSEMNVSTLELGDSALYLCASSRLAATDTQYFGPGTRLTVL.

This clonotype was recorded many times. This chain joins TRBV3-1 and TRBJ1-2, with 10 bases fitting TRBD1. Germline-derived CDR1 and CDR2 are LGHDT and YNNKEL (reference sequence). V lost 4 bases to trimming and J lost 4 bases; unmatched junction nucleotides: 3. The CDR3 consists of 14 residues. As DNA, the CDR3 is TGTGCCAGCAGCCCGGACAGGGGGGTCTATGGCTACACCTTC. It translates to CASSPDRGVYGYTF.

This clonotype was counted ten times or more. The gene calls are TRBV6-6 and TRBJ2-7; TRBD1 matches at 10 bases. Germline loops: CDR1 MNHNY, CDR2 SVGAGI (reference sequence). Germline trimming cut 2 bases from V and 2 bases from J; bases unmatched to any gene: 9. The CDR3 length is 17 residues. The CDR3 DNA is TGTGCCAGCAGTTACGAGGCTCCGGGACAGGGGACCTACGAGCAGTACTTC. Translation: CASSYEAPGQGTYEQYF.

The CDR3: CASNPLGQGASDTQYF. In DNA, the CDR3 is TGTGCCAGCAATCCGTTAGGACAGGGGGCGTCAGATACGCAGTATTTT. The rearrangement links TRBV2 to TRBJ2-3; 11 bases line up with TRBD1. The CDR3 spans 16 residues. J was trimmed by 4 bases and V by 7 bases; bases with no gene match: 10. Germline-derived CDR1 and CDR2 are SNHLY and FYNNEI.

This clonotype appeared many times. V usage is TRBV29-1 and J usage is TRBJ2-1; a weak D match, TRBD1 (5 bases). The CDR3 has 11 residues. Germline lookup yields CDR1 SQVTM and CDR2 ANQGSEA. The CDR3: CTYRRENEQFF. The CDR3 nucleotides read TGCACCTACAGGCGCGAGAATGAGCAGTTCTTC.

This clonotype appeared many times. The gene calls are TRBV28 and TRBJ2-5; 13 bases are shared with TRBD2. Germline lookup yields CDR1 MDHEN and CDR2 SYDVKM. The CDR3 sequence is 16 residues long. V trimming: 6 bases; J trimming: 3 bases; junction bases outside the gene matches: 7. The CDR3 region is CASSPPGLAGKETQYF. Here the CDR3 DNA reads TGTGCCAGCAGCCCTCCGGGACTAGCGGGAAAAGAGACCCAGTACTTC.

This clonotype appeared many times. V gene TRBV6-5 combines with J gene TRBJ1-1; D is unresolved. Germline V gene lookup returns CDR1 MNHEY and CDR2 SVGAGI. This CDR3 is 12 amino acids long. V was shortened by 6 bases and J by 11 bases, with 16 bases between the two germline ends. The CDR3 coding sequence is TGTGCCAGCAGCTCCCGGGGATCTGGGGCTTTCTTT. Amino acid sequence: CASSSRGSGAFF.

This clonotype was found many times. The V call is TRBV28, the J call TRBJ1-5; perhaps TRBD1 as D (5 bases). The ends were cut back, 5 bases at V and 5 bases at J, with 16 bases in the middle. Per germline, CDR1 MDHEN and CDR2 SYDVKM. The CDR3 totals 15 residues. CDR3 residues: CASSSTATGDQPQHF. CDR3 in DNA: TGTGCCAGCAGTAGCACGGCAACGGGGGATCAGCCCCAGCATTTT.

This clonotype came up a few times. The V gene is TRBV14, the J gene TRBJ2-2; 9 positions agree with TRBD2. The J segment lost 6 bases and the V segment lost 1 base, leaving 6 bases of the junction unmatched. Per germline, CDR1 SGHDN and CDR2 FVKESK. The CDR3 runs to 16 residues. In nucleotides, the CDR3 is TGTGCCAGCAGCCAAGGAATAGCGGGAGTAGCCGGGGAGCTGTTTTTT. Its protein product is CASSQGIAGVAGELFF.

A note on this clonotype: A much larger clone differs by one base, so this may be a read error. The chain has TRBV18 and TRBJ2-7; possible D gene TRBD2, 6 bases. The germline gives CDR1 KGHSH, CDR2 LQKENI. The CDR3 is 16 amino acids. The CDR3 here is CASSLGARSLDYEPYF. CDR3 sequence (DNA): TGTGCCAGCTCACTAGGGGCGAGGAGTTTGGACTACGAGCCGTACTTC.

Many counts were recorded for this clonotype. The V gene is TRBV6-1, the J gene TRBJ2-1; D may be TRBD2 (5 bases). The CDR3 runs 14 residues. Germline V gene data show CDR1 as MNHNS and CDR2 as SASEGT. V was pared by 6 bases and J by 6 bases, with 15 bases between. Here the CDR3 reads CASRAGGPRNEQFF. The DNA of the CDR3 is TGTGCCAGCAGGGCGGGCGGGCCGCGCAATGAGCAGTTCTTC.

The CDR3, as DNA: TGTGCCAGCAGCCAAGGAGATCGACTAGCGGGAGGTCAGGAGACCCAGTACTTC. Protein product: CASSQGDRLAGGQETQYF. The chain combines TRBV3-1 with TRBJ2-5, with TRBD2 matching over 13 bases. J was trimmed by 5 bases and V by 1 base; bases with no gene match: 10. The CDR3 spans 18 residues. Germline assignment: CDR1 LGHDT and CDR2 YNNKEL (reference sequence).

In its sample, this clonotype was seen many times. The chain carries TRBV28 and TRBJ1-1; D may be TRBD1 (6 bases). This CDR3 has 14 residues. Germline V CDR1 and CDR2: MDHEN, SYDVKM. V was clipped by 4 bases and J by 5 bases, with 14 bases between them. CDR3 in DNA: TGTGCCAGCAGTTGGAGCAGGGGCGGTACTGAAGCTTTCTTT. Its protein product is CASSWSRGGTEAFF.

This clonotype was detected many times. This chain links TRBV5-1 with TRBJ2-3, with D possibly being TRBD2 (6 bases). Trimming stripped 1 base from V and 2 bases from J, with 14 bases between. Germline assignment: CDR1 SGHRS and CDR2 YFSETQ. The CDR3 loop spans 16 amino acids. In nucleotides, the CDR3 is TGCGCCAGCAGCTTGTCAGAGGGAGGACACACAGATACGCAGTATTTT. Its translation is CASSLSEGGHTDTQYF. Complete variable domain (other parts from reference TRBV5-1 and TRBJ2-3): KAGVTQTPRYLIKTRGQQVTLSCSPISGHRSVSWYQQTPGQGLQFLFEYFSETQRNKGNFPGRFSGRQFSNSRSEMNVSTLELGDSALYLCASSLSEGGHTDTQYFGPGTRLTVL.

In this sample, this clonotype turned up many times. This sequence joins TRBV7-9 and TRBJ2-5; D is perhaps TRBD1 (7 bases). V lost 5 bases and J lost 1, with 20 bases in between. The germline V gene has CDR1 SEHNR and CDR2 FQNEAQ (reference sequence). The CDR3 length is 17 residues. The CDR3 bases are TGTGCCAGCAGCCGACCCGGGAGACAGGGTATCCAAGAGACCCAGTACTTC. Protein: CASSRPGRQGIQETQYF.

The CDR3 region has the DNA TGTGCCAGTAGTATGACCAGAGACTACGAGCAGTACTTC. Translation: CASSMTRDYEQYF. The chain has TRBV19 and TRBJ2-7; D not resolved. Germline assignment: CDR1 LNHDA and CDR2 SQIVND (reference sequence). The V end was cut by 3 bases, the J end by 3 bases, with 9 bases between. This CDR3 is built from 13 residues. Variable domain in full (rest from reference TRBV19 and TRBJ2-7): DGGITQSPKYLFRKEGQNVTLSCEQNLNHDAMYWYRQDPGQGLRLIYYSQIVNDFQKGDIAEGYSVSREKKESFPLTVTSAQKNPTAFYLCASSMTRDYEQYFGPGTRLTVT.